The 10 T cell receptor beta chains below were found in one sample sequenced in a study of persistence of HIV-infected CD4 T cells. An overlapping HIV-1 Gag peptide pool stimulated these cells at 0.95 to 1 ug/peptide/mL. Sorting selected CD4+ T cells upregulating both CD40 ligand and CD69. Their cognate antigens are unknown. The immunoSEQ assay was version 4, run in survey mode. Repertoires were generated with immunoSEQ multiplex PCR, while TCRdb's copy carries only in-frame clones and drops some. This table has about 30,000 clones, 65% to 75% appearing once. The sample in question was CD4+ T cells sorted from PBMCs after approximately 19-hour stimulation, obtained from a patient who received antiretroviral therapy. The receptors were gathered from an adult man with HIV who was CMV-seropositive.

The chain links TRBV11-2 to TRBJ2-7, with D tentatively TRBD2 (5 bases). There are 12 residues in the CDR3. The V end was cut by 3 bases, the J end by 3 bases, with 6 bases between. CDR1 is SGHAT and CDR2 is FQNNGV in the germline V gene. The CDR3 DNA sequence: TGTGCCAGCAGCTTGGGGAGCTACGAGCAGTACTTC. Translated, it gives CASSLGSYEQYF.

The rearrangement links TRBV6-4 to TRBJ1-1; D is possibly TRBD1 (5 bases). V was cut by 6 bases and J by 5 bases, with 13 bases left in between. The CDR3 has 13 amino acids. Germline loops: CDR1 MRHNA, CDR2 SNTAGT. The CDR3 DNA is TGTGCCAGCAGGAGACAGTTAAATACTGAAGCTTTCTTT. It translates to CASRRQLNTEAFF.

With respect to this clone: This same CDR3 is encoded by further DNA sequences in the sample. The CDR3 loop is CASSETGPNEKLFF. The DNA of the CDR3 is TGTGCCAGCAGTGAGACAGGGCCTAATGAAAAACTGTTTTTT. The rearrangement uses TRBV25-1 and TRBJ1-4, with 7 positions matching TRBD1. Germline-derived CDR1 and CDR2 are MGHDK and SYGVNS. The CDR3 spans 14 residues. The V gene end was trimmed by 3 bases and the J gene end by 3 bases; junction bases not matched to a gene: 1.

The V call is TRBV5-5, the J call TRBJ1-3; TRBD1 matches at 10 bases. The CDR3 consists of 18 residues. The ends lost 5 bases at V and 0 bases at J; junction bases unmatched: 11. The germline V gene has CDR1 SGHKS and CDR2 YYEKEE (reference sequence). CDR3 sequence reads: CASSKIQTGGTSGNTIYF. CDR3 bases: TGTGCCAGCAGTAAAATCCAGACAGGGGGCACCTCTGGAAACACCATATATTTT.

This chain joins TRBV18 and TRBJ1-5; the match to TRBD1 covers 10 bases. V shed 6 bases, J shed 6 bases, and the junction held 5 bases outside the gene matches. Germline V gene sequence: CDR1 KGHSH, CDR2 LQKENI. The length of the CDR3 is 14 residues. The CDR3 region is CASSLGTGAQPQHF. The CDR3 DNA reads as TGTGCCAGCTCCCTTGGGACAGGGGCTCAGCCCCAGCATTTT.

The chain joins TRBV18 to TRBJ1-2; D not resolved. Germline assignment: CDR1 KGHSH and CDR2 LQKENI. V gave up 6 bases and J gave up 2 bases, with 13 bases separating them. The CDR3 consists of 14 residues. This CDR3 reads CASSSDGPNYGYTF. CDR3 DNA sequence: TGTGCCAGCTCCTCGGACGGACCGAACTATGGCTACACCTTC.

The chain combines TRBV9 with TRBJ1-4, with TRBD1 matching over 8 bases. V dropped 3 bases and J dropped 6; count of bases not matched to a gene: 4. Germline V gene lookup returns CDR1 SGDLS and CDR2 YYNGEE. This CDR3 has 14 residues. CDR3 sequence reads: CASSAGTGYEKLFF. CDR3 in DNA: TGTGCCAGCAGCGCCGGGACAGGTTATGAAAAACTGTTTTTT.

The rearrangement uses TRBV19 and TRBJ2-7; D is perhaps TRBD1 (6 bases). This CDR3 comprises 15 residues. In germline, CDR1 is LNHDA, CDR2 SQIVND (reference sequence). The V and J ends lost 5 bases and 4 bases respectively, with 18 bases between them. The CDR3: CASSPVLGAGYEQYF. The DNA for the CDR3 is TGTGCCAGTAGTCCCGTCTTGGGGGCCGGATACGAGCAGTACTTC.

This clone is a singleton in its sample. V is TRBV3-1 (or the pseudogene TRBV3-2) and J is TRBJ2-1; D might be TRBD1 (6 bases). The CDR3 length is 19 residues. Germline V lookup: CDR1 LGHDT, CDR2 YNNKEL (reference sequence). Trimming pared 0 bases from V and 0 bases from J, leaving 18 bases between. CDR3 sequence: CASSQDLGLSGASYNEQFF. CDR3 sequence (DNA): TGTGCCAGCAGCCAAGATCTGGGTCTCTCAGGGGCCTCCTACAATGAGCAGTTCTTC.

A few counts support this clone. V gene TRBV9 combines with J gene TRBJ1-3; perhaps TRBD1 as D (6 bases). With 2 bases removed from V and 0 bases from J, the gap between germline ends came to 15 bases. The CDR3 is 17 residues long. Germline CDR1 is SGDLS and CDR2 is YYNGEE. The CDR3 DNA follows: TGTGCCAGCAGCGTTAACGGACAGCCCGTCTCTGGAAACACCATATATTTT. This translates into CASSVNGQPVSGNTIYF.